One sample yielded the 21 T cell receptor beta chains listed below, sequenced in a study of blood T cell repertoires in COVID-19. The protocol was immunoSEQ multiplex PCR, while the TCRdb copy is restricted to in-frame clones and leaves out a portion. The sample holds tens of thousands of clones, about nine tenths seen once. Sequenced sample: peripheral blood. The receptor source for this set is an older woman with acute or convalescent COVID-19.

This chain connects TRBV5-6 to TRBJ1-2; the D is unclear. Per the germline V gene, CDR1 is SGHDT and CDR2 is YYEEEE. CDR3 length: 12 residues. V lost 0 bases and J 7 bases, leaving 7 bases between the germline ends. The CDR3 loop is CASSLVGAGYTF. CDR3 sequence (DNA): TGTGCCAGCAGCTTGGTGGGCGCTGGCTACACCTTC.

The rearrangement links TRBV19 to TRBJ1-2; TRBD1 agrees at 8 bases. Germline CDR1 is LNHDA and CDR2 is SQIVND (reference sequence). V lost 6 bases to trimming and J lost 0 bases; unmatched junction nucleotides: 6. This CDR3 comprises 15 residues. Written as DNA, the CDR3 is TGTGCCAGTAGAAAAGGACAGGGCCCTAACTATGGCTACACCTTC. It is translated as CASRKGQGPNYGYTF.

The V and J genes are TRBV28 and TRBJ2-2; D is possibly TRBD1 (6 bases). V gave up 6 bases and J gave up 4 bases, with 24 bases separating them. Germline V gene data show CDR1 as MDHEN and CDR2 as SYDVKM. There are 18 residues in the CDR3. CDR3 nucleotides: TGTGCCAGCAGCACCGGGACACGGAAATTAGTGGGCACCGGGGAGCTGTTTTTT. The encoded protein is CASSTGTRKLVGTGELFF.

The chain recombines TRBV5-4 with TRBJ2-1; tentative D call: TRBD2 (6 bases). The CDR3 contains 16 residues. Germline CDR1 SGHNT, CDR2 YYREEE (reference sequence). Trimming stripped 0 bases from V and 2 bases from J, with 12 bases between. In nucleotides, the CDR3 is TGTGCCAGCAGCTTGGACGGGGGACGACCCTACAATGAGCAGTTCTTC. Residues: CASSLDGGRPYNEQFF.

The chain combines TRBV6-4 with TRBJ1-5, with a weak D call TRBD1 (5 bases). Deletions cut 0 bases from V and 7 bases from J, with 10 bases between. The CDR3 consists of 14 residues. Germline CDR1 MRHNA, CDR2 SNTAGT. The CDR3 DNA sequence: TGTGCCAGCAGTGACTCCTTCAGGGAACAGCCCCAGCATTTT. Translation: CASSDSFREQPQHF.

The V and J genes are TRBV11-2 and TRBJ1-1; no clear D. With 1 base removed from V and 4 bases from J, the gap between germline ends came to 13 bases. The V gene's germline CDR1 is SGHAT and CDR2 FQNNGV. The length of the CDR3 is 15 residues. The chain's CDR3 is CASSLATGISTEAFF. The CDR3, as DNA: TGTGCCAGCAGCTTAGCAACGGGAATAAGCACTGAAGCTTTCTTT.

V is TRBV6-5 and J is TRBJ1-2; D might be TRBD1 (5 bases). This CDR3 has 15 amino acids. Germline values: CDR1 MNHEY, CDR2 SVGAGI. V dropped 3 bases and J dropped 4 bases, with 15 bases sitting between them. The CDR3 loop is CASSYRGGDPYGYTF. The CDR3 DNA reads TGTGCCAGCAGTTATCGGGGGGGAGATCCCTATGGCTACACCTTC.

The chain carries TRBV28 and TRBJ2-1; TRBD1 is a possible D gene (7 bases). Trimming cost V 5 bases and J 4 bases, with 18 bases left between them. Germline CDR1 and CDR2: MDHEN and SYDVKM. The CDR3 has 16 residues. The CDR3 here is CASSPGGGGPYNEQFF. CDR3 DNA: TGTGCCAGCAGTCCAGGGGGAGGCGGCCCATACAATGAGCAGTTCTTC.

This clone was recorded once. The chain carries TRBV24-1 and TRBJ2-3; 8 bases map to TRBD1. This CDR3 is 15 amino acids long. The V gene end was trimmed by 4 bases and the J gene end by 6 bases; junction bases not matched to a gene: 8. CDR1 and CDR2 from the germline V gene are KGHDR and SFDVKD. CDR3 sequence reads: CATSDPGQAFDTQYF. CDR3 sequence (DNA): TGTGCCACCAGTGACCCGGGACAGGCGTTTGATACGCAGTATTTT.

The chain joins TRBV4-1 to TRBJ2-2; tentative D call: TRBD2 (5 bases). Looked up from germline, CDR1 is MGHRA and CDR2 is YSYEKL. Trimming pared 6 bases from V and 4 bases from J, leaving 12 bases between. The CDR3 totals 14 residues. CDR3 coding DNA: TGCGCCAGCAGAAGTAGCGCGGGCACCGGGGAGCTGTTTTTT. The encoded protein is CASRSSAGTGELFF.

J is TRBJ1-2 and V is TRBV6-1; a possible D gene is TRBD1 (5 bases). The CDR3 totals 14 residues. Per germline, CDR1 MNHNS and CDR2 SASEGT. The V gene lost 0 bases and the J gene lost 1 base, with 6 bases spanning the gap. The CDR3 nucleotides read TGTGCCAGCAGTGAAGCCGGGGGTAACTATGGCTACACCTTC. Translating gives CASSEAGGNYGYTF.

The chain links TRBV2 to TRBJ1-5; perhaps TRBD1 as D (6 bases). The germline V gene has CDR1 SNHLY and CDR2 FYNNEI. The CDR3 runs to 15 residues. V was cut by 8 bases and J by 7 bases, with 21 bases left in between. CDR3 residues: CASVDRQDTGQPQHF. The CDR3 bases are TGTGCCAGCGTAGATAGACAGGACACGGGGCAGCCCCAGCATTTT.

V and J are TRBV10-1 and TRBJ1-1; no firm D call. Germline values: CDR1 WNHNN, CDR2 SYGVQD (reference sequence). V shed 6 bases and J shed 3 bases, with 14 bases lying between them. The CDR3 contains 14 residues. CDR3 region: CASREEGVDTEAFF. The DNA for the CDR3 is TGCGCCAGCAGGGAAGAGGGCGTCGACACTGAAGCTTTCTTT.

The V and J genes are TRBV11-2 and TRBJ1-1; weak D call: TRBD1 (5 bases). The length of the CDR3 is 13 residues. Germline assignment: CDR1 SGHAT and CDR2 FQNNGV. V gave up 6 bases and J gave up 3 bases, with 11 bases separating them. The CDR3 loop is CASSRQGYTEAFF. The CDR3 DNA reads as TGTGCCAGCAGTCGTCAGGGTTACACTGAAGCTTTCTTT.

The chain uses TRBV7-6 and TRBJ2-1; TRBD2 matches at 16 bases. This CDR3 contains 21 residues. Germline V gene lookup returns CDR1 SGHVS and CDR2 FNYEAQ. V was pared by 2 bases and J by 3 bases, with 13 bases of the junction left unmatched. CDR3 coding DNA: TGTGCCAGCAGCTTAAGGCCACCCGGGACTAGCGGGAGGGCCATCTACAATGAGCAGTTCTTC. Its protein product is CASSLRPPGTSGRAIYNEQFF.

The chain carries TRBV30 and TRBJ2-7; the match to TRBD2 covers 9 bases. The CDR3 length is 12 residues. CDR1 GTSNPN and CDR2 SVGIG come from the germline V gene (reference sequence). Trimming at V came to 4 bases and at J to 4 bases, leaving 2 bases not matched to a gene. CDR3 nucleotides: TGTGCCTGGACTAGCGGGGCGTACGAGCAGTACTTC. It encodes CAWTSGAYEQYF.

The count of this clone is one. The chain carries TRBV28 and TRBJ1-1; the D is unclear. CDR3 length: 13 residues. Germline CDR1 and CDR2: MDHEN and SYDVKM. V shed 2 bases and J shed 1 base, with 5 bases lying between them. The CDR3 sequence is CASSLQRNTEAFF. CDR3 DNA: TGTGCCAGCAGTTTACAGCGGAACACTGAAGCTTTCTTT.

The chain links TRBV5-4 to TRBJ2-1; 9 nucleotides line up with TRBD1. V trimming: 4 bases; J trimming: 4 bases; junction bases outside the gene matches: 6. Germline CDR1 and CDR2: SGHNT and YYREEE (reference sequence). The CDR3 extends over 15 amino acids. The DNA of the CDR3 is TGTGCCAGCAGCGAGGGACAGGGATTTTACAATGAGCAGTTCTTC. It translates to CASSEGQGFYNEQFF.

The chain uses TRBV4-1 and TRBJ2-2, with 10 positions matching TRBD2. The J segment lost 4 bases and the V segment lost 1 base, leaving 6 bases of the junction unmatched. CDR1 MGHRA and CDR2 YSYEKL come from the germline V gene. This CDR3 spans 17 amino acids. Here the CDR3 DNA reads TGCGCCAGCAGCCAAGGTGGGACTAGCGTTACCACCGGGGAGCTGTTTTTT. Residues: CASSQGGTSVTTGELFF.

The chain couples TRBV5-6 to TRBJ2-2; 10 nucleotides agree with TRBD2. This CDR3 has 17 residues. Germline values: CDR1 SGHDT, CDR2 YYEEEE. Unmatched junction bases numbered 11, after V lost 4 bases and J lost 5 bases. The CDR3 here is CASSPSLLAGRTGELFF. For the CDR3, the DNA is TGTGCCAGCAGCCCCAGCCTACTAGCGGGACGTACCGGGGAGCTGTTTTTT.

Only a few counts were recorded for this clone. This sequence joins TRBV6-6 and TRBJ1-6; a possible D gene is TRBD1 (5 bases). Germline V gene lookup returns CDR1 MNHNY and CDR2 SVGAGI (reference sequence). Trimming cost V 8 bases and J 7 bases, with 9 bases left between them. CDR3 size: 12 residues. The CDR3 reads CASCRENSPLHF. In DNA form, the CDR3 reads TGTGCCAGCTGCAGGGAAAATTCACCCCTCCACTTT.